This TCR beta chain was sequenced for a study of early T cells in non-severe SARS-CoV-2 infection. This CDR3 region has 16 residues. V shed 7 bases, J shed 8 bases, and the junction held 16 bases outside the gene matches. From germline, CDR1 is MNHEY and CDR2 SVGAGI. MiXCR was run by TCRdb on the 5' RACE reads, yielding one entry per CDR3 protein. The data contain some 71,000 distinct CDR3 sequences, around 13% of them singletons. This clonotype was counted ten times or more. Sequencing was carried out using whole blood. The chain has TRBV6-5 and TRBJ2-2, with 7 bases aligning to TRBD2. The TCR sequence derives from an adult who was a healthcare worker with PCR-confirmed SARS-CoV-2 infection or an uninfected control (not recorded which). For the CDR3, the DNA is TGTGCCAGCAATCCTTTAGGACTAGATGCAAGGGGGGAGCTGTTTTTT. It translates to CASNPLGLDARGELFF.